The 24 T cell receptor beta chains given below trace back to one sample, sequenced in a study of cytomegalovirus exposure and HLA in healthy donors. Here immunoSEQ multiplex PCR was the method, and the copy in TCRdb shows in-frame clones only, minus some. The sample contains 150,000 to 200,000 clones, about nine tenths of which appear only once. The sample was PBMCs. These receptors were taken from a man aged 25-45 years in good health and CMV-seropositive.

This clone has just one count. No conserved phenylalanine or tryptophan ends this CDR3, so it is likely a read error. V and J are TRBV7-9 and TRBJ2-7; TRBD1 matches 7 bases. Germline-derived CDR1 and CDR2 are SEHNR and FQNEAQ (reference sequence). The CDR3 contains 14 residues. V was pared by 1 base and J by 2 bases, with 2 bases of the junction left unmatched. The CDR3 bases are TGTGCCAGCAGCTTAGTCGGGACAGCCTACGAGCAGTACCTC. Its translation: CASSLVGTAYEQYL.

This clone has just a few counts. The rearrangement joins TRBV9 to TRBJ2-1; D ambiguous. Deletions cut 0 bases from V and 6 bases from J, with 7 bases between. This CDR3 has 13 residues. Germline V gene sequence: CDR1 SGDLS, CDR2 YYNGEE. DNA of the CDR3: TGTGCCAGCAGCGTAGTGGACCGCAATGAGCAGTTCTTC. As protein: CASSVVDRNEQFF.

CDR3 sequence reads: CASSPGVAKNTGELFF. The DNA of the CDR3 is TGTGCCAGCAGCCCCGGGGTAGCGAAGAACACCGGGGAGCTGTTTTTT. The V and J genes are TRBV4-2 and TRBJ2-2, with D possibly matching TRBD2 (5 bases). V gave up 4 bases and J gave up 1 base, with 13 bases separating them. CDR3 length equals 16 residues. Germline CDR1 is LGHNA and CDR2 is YNFKEQ.

The rearrangement joins TRBV27 to TRBJ1-6; D not resolved. In germline, CDR1 is MNHEY, CDR2 SMNVEV (reference sequence). The V gene lost 6 bases and the J gene lost 8 bases, with 8 bases spanning the gap. CDR3 length equals 12 residues. The CDR3 nucleotides read TGTGCCAGCAGCCCCCAGGATTCACCCCTCCACTTT. This gives the protein CASSPQDSPLHF.

The J gene is TRBJ1-1, the V gene TRBV6-1; TRBD1 matches 9 bases. The CDR3 consists of 14 residues. Germline loops: CDR1 MNHNS, CDR2 SASEGT. The junction had 10 bases not matched to a gene; V was cut back by 7 bases and J by 7 bases. CDR3 in DNA: TGTGCCAGCAAGATAGAGGACAGGGGAGGTGAAGCTTTCTTT. It yields the protein CASKIEDRGGEAFF.

The rearrangement joins TRBV2 to TRBJ2-2, with a weak D call TRBD2 (5 bases). The CDR3 length is 14 residues. Looked up from germline, CDR1 is SNHLY and CDR2 is FYNNEI. V lost 6 bases and J lost 4, with 12 bases in between. CDR3 in amino acids: CASRREPGTGELFF. CDR3 coding DNA: TGTGCCAGCAGACGGGAACCGGGCACCGGGGAGCTGTTTTTT. Together with reference TRBV2 and TRBJ2-2, the CDR3 gives the full variable domain: EPEVTQTPSHQVTQMGQEVILRCVPISNHLYFYWYRQILGQKVEFLVSFYNNEISEKSEIFDDQFSVERPDGSNFTLKIRSTKLEDSAMYFCASRREPGTGELFFGEGSRLTVL.

This clone was detected only once. The sample has other DNA sequences that encode this CDR3 too. V usage is TRBV15 and J usage is TRBJ2-7, with 7 bases aligning to TRBD1. Looked up from germline, CDR1 is LNHNV and CDR2 is YYDKDF (reference sequence). V lost 3 bases, J lost 1 base, and 0 bases stayed unmatched. This CDR3 contains 13 residues. The CDR3 DNA sequence: TGTGCCACCAGCAGGGACAGGTCCTACGAGCAGTACTTC. As protein: CATSRDRSYEQYF.

The chain uses TRBV2 and TRBJ2-1, with D tentatively TRBD1 or TRBD2 (6 bases each). CDR1 and CDR2 from the germline V gene are SNHLY and FYNNEI. V gave up 6 bases and J gave up 2 bases, with 17 bases separating them. This CDR3 is built from 16 residues. Here the CDR3 DNA reads TGTGCCAGCAGCCCCCGAGGAGGGGGTCCCTACAATGAGCAGTTCTTC. Its translation is CASSPRGGGPYNEQFF.

J is TRBJ2-5 and V is TRBV4-1, with TRBD2 identical over 10 bases. The CDR3 runs 16 residues. Germline assignment: CDR1 MGHRA and CDR2 YSYEKL. The junction had 10 bases not matched to a gene; V was cut back by 5 bases and J by 4 bases. In nucleotides, the CDR3 is TGCGCCAGCAGCTTCGAAAGCGGGGGGGACCCAGAGACCCAGTACTTC. This encodes CASSFESGGDPETQYF.

The J gene is TRBJ1-1, the V gene TRBV2; D ambiguous. The CDR3 spans 13 residues. The V gene's germline CDR1 is SNHLY and CDR2 FYNNEI. Deletions cut 4 bases from V and 4 bases from J, with 10 bases between. The CDR3 coding sequence is TGTGCCAGCAGTGTACCGGGGTCCACTGAAGCTTTCTTT. It is translated as CASSVPGSTEAFF.

The chain has TRBV7-2 and TRBJ2-3; 8 nucleotides match TRBD2. J was trimmed by 4 bases and V by 4 bases; bases with no gene match: 19. The CDR3 contains 19 residues. Germline V CDR1 and CDR2: SGHTA, FQGNSA. As DNA, the CDR3 is TGTGCCAGCAGCTCTAAGGGCCTAAGGAGCGGGGGAAGGGCAGATACGCAGTATTTT. Protein sequence: CASSSKGLRSGGRADTQYF.

The gene calls are TRBV2 and TRBJ2-1, with 11 bases lining up with TRBD2. The CDR3 has 15 amino acids. CDR1 and CDR2 (germline): SNHLY, FYNNEI. With V trimmed by 0 bases and J by 6 bases, 1 base remained unmatched. The CDR3 loop is CASSEATSGSNEQFF. The CDR3 DNA reads as TGTGCCAGCAGTGAAGCCACTAGCGGGAGCAATGAGCAGTTCTTC.

The rearrangement joins TRBV6-1 to TRBJ1-1, with 8 bases lining up with TRBD1. The CDR3 has 15 residues. With V trimmed by 2 bases and J by 9 bases, 11 bases remained unmatched. Per germline, CDR1 MNHNS and CDR2 SASEGT. The DNA for the CDR3 is TGTGCCAGCAGTGAAAGGTGGGACAGGTCCCTCCAAGCTTTCTTT. This gives the protein CASSERWDRSLQAFF.

V gene TRBV6-5 combines with J gene TRBJ2-5; TRBD2 is a possible D gene (6 bases). V was trimmed by 2 bases and J by 4 bases, leaving 8 bases between them. This CDR3 spans 13 amino acids. Germline CDR1 reads MNHEY; CDR2 reads SVGAGI. The CDR3 sequence is CASSYMGGETQYF. DNA of the CDR3: TGTGCCAGCAGTTACATGGGGGGAGAGACCCAGTACTTC.

CDR3 amino acids: CASSLDGWQETQYF. CDR3 nucleotide sequence: TGCGCCAGCAGCTTGGACGGGTGGCAAGAGACCCAGTACTTC. The chain is built from TRBV5-1 and TRBJ2-5, with D hard to call. The ends were cut back, 0 bases at V and 2 bases at J, with 8 bases in the middle. CDR3 length: 14 amino acids. Germline CDR1 reads SGHRS; CDR2 reads YFSETQ.

The genes are TRBV28 and TRBJ2-7; D may correspond to TRBD1 or TRBD2 (5 bases each). Trimming took off 7 bases at V and 2 bases at J, with 15 bases between the two ends. The CDR3 runs 14 residues. Per germline, CDR1 MDHEN and CDR2 SYDVKM. CDR3 loop: CASNSGDGTYEQYF. In DNA, the CDR3 is TGTGCCAGCAATTCCGGGGACGGGACCTACGAGCAGTACTTC.

By sample share, this clone is medium-sized. The V call is TRBV11-2, the J call TRBJ1-2; a weak D match, TRBD1 (5 bases). CDR1 and CDR2 from the germline V gene are SGHAT and FQNNGV. The CDR3 is made up of 16 amino acids. V shed 4 bases and J shed 6 bases, with 21 bases lying between them. CDR3 sequence (DNA): TGTGCCAGCAGCTCCATAAATGGCGGGACTGCGAATGGCTACACCTTC. Translation gives CASSSINGGTANGYTF.

The chain links TRBV29-1 to TRBJ2-5, with D hard to call. Germline loops: CDR1 SQVTM, CDR2 ANQGSEA. The length of the CDR3 is 16 residues. Trimming removed 2 bases at V and 2 bases at J, with 18 bases between. The CDR3 DNA reads as TGCAGCGTTGAACGGGCAGGCAGGATCCTACAAGAGACCCAGTACTTC. Amino acids: CSVERAGRILQETQYF.

The rearrangement joins TRBV5-8 to TRBJ1-4; D gene uncertain. The CDR3 is made up of 18 amino acids. V was shortened by 3 bases and J by 2 bases, with 20 bases between the two germline ends. CDR1 and CDR2 from the germline V gene are SGHTS and YDEGEE. The CDR3 here is CASSSGLLSRSTNEKLFF. CDR3 coding DNA: TGTGCCAGCAGCTCAGGACTCTTATCCCGGTCTACTAATGAAAAACTGTTTTTT.

The genes are TRBV2 and TRBJ2-2, with D perhaps TRBD2 (5 bases). The CDR3 spans 15 residues. V lost 4 bases to trimming and J lost 2 bases, with 11 bases between them. CDR1 is SNHLY and CDR2 is FYNNEI in the germline V gene. The DNA for the CDR3 is TGTGCCAGCAGTGTCCAGAGGGCTAACACCGGGGAGCTGTTTTTT. It is translated as CASSVQRANTGELFF.

This sequence joins TRBV11-3 and TRBJ2-7, with TRBD1 as a possible D gene (6 bases). CDR3 length: 13 amino acids. Germline assignment: CDR1 SGHNT and CDR2 YENEEA. V lost 5 bases, J lost 6 bases, and 14 bases lay in between. The CDR3 region has the DNA TGTGCCAGCAGCCGATCGACAGGCCTCGAGCAGTACTTC. Protein: CASSRSTGLEQYF.

The chain uses TRBV15 and TRBJ2-2; D gene unclear. Germline CDR1 is LNHNV and CDR2 is YYDKDF (reference sequence). Trimming removed 5 bases from V and 1 base from J, with 11 bases in between. This CDR3 has 15 amino acids. CDR3 bases: TGTGCCACCAGCCTTCAGACCGGGAACACCGGGGAGCTGTTTTTT. This codes for CATSLQTGNTGELFF.

The gene calls are TRBV6-6 and TRBJ2-7; D call uncertain. Trimming took off 0 bases at V and 8 bases at J, with 11 bases between the two ends. The V gene's germline CDR1 is MNHNY and CDR2 SVGAGI (reference sequence). This CDR3 has 13 amino acids. The CDR3 sequence is CASSYSMSNKQYF. The CDR3 coding sequence is TGTGCCAGCAGTTACTCGATGTCAAACAAGCAGTACTTC.

This chain links TRBV9 with TRBJ1-5; perhaps TRBD1 as D (5 bases). Deletions cut 9 bases from V and 2 bases from J, with 12 bases between. The CDR3 totals 13 residues. Germline CDR1 SGDLS, CDR2 YYNGEE. CDR3: CAIPGRGNQPQHF. The CDR3 nucleotides are TGTGCCATTCCGGGACGGGGCAATCAGCCCCAGCATTTT. The full variable domain, with the rest looked up from reference TRBV9 and TRBJ1-5, is DSGVTQTPKHLITATGQRVTLRCSPRSGDLSVYWYQQSLDQGLQFLIQYYNGEERAKGNILERFSAQQFPDLHSELNLSSLELGDSALYFCAIPGRGNQPQHFGDGTRLSIL.